One sample yielded the 10 T cell receptor beta chains listed below, sequenced in a study of blood T cell repertoires in COVID-19. Sequencing used immunoSEQ multiplex PCR; TCRdb keeps in-frame clones, though not all of them. Seen here are about 200,000 clones, about 76% observed once, and the top ten hold roughly 5.7%. The source material was peripheral blood. Every receptor here comes from a woman aged 40 to 49 with COVID-19, enrolled during active disease.

This clone has a single count. The V gene is TRBV5-8, the J gene TRBJ1-1, with D perhaps TRBD1 (6 bases). Germline CDR1 and CDR2: SGHTS and YDEGEE. CDR3 length equals 13 residues. Trimming cost V 1 base and J 5 bases, with 9 bases left between them. The CDR3 here is CASSLPRGTEAFF. The CDR3 bases are TGTGCCAGCAGCTTGCCCAGGGGAACTGAAGCTTTCTTT. The variable domain in full, completed from reference TRBV5-8 and TRBJ1-1, reads EAGVTQSPTHLIKTRGQQATLRCSPISGHTSVYWYQQALGLGLQFLLWYDEGEERNRGNFPPRFSGRQFPNYSSELNVNALELEDSALYLCASSLPRGTEAFFGQGTRLTVV.

The chain couples TRBV11-2 to TRBJ1-1, with D unresolved. Trimming cost V 6 bases and J 1 base, with 12 bases left between them. This CDR3 is 14 amino acids long. Looked up from germline, CDR1 is SGHAT and CDR2 is FQNNGV. This CDR3 is CASSREVPNTEAFF. The CDR3 DNA is TGTGCCAGCAGTCGAGAGGTTCCGAACACTGAAGCTTTCTTT.

A remark on this clone: Additional DNA sequences in this sample encode the identical CDR3. The chain carries TRBV19 and TRBJ2-4, with 7 bases aligning to TRBD2. The trim removed 4 bases at V and 6 bases at J, leaving 12 bases unmatched. CDR1 and CDR2 from the germline V gene are LNHDA and SQIVND (reference sequence). The CDR3 covers 16 residues. The CDR3 sequence: CASSNQREGRGNIQYF. The CDR3 DNA follows: TGTGCCAGTAGTAACCAGCGGGAAGGCCGGGGAAACATTCAGTACTTC.

V is TRBV30 and J is TRBJ2-1, with no clear D. This CDR3 region has 13 residues. Germline-derived CDR1 and CDR2 are GTSNPN and SVGIG (reference sequence). The ends were cut back, 3 bases at V and 3 bases at J, with 9 bases in the middle. CDR3 loop: CAWSHGFYNEQFF. CDR3 nucleotide sequence: TGTGCCTGGAGCCACGGTTTCTACAATGAGCAGTTCTTC.

The rearrangement links TRBV30 to TRBJ2-5, with 9 positions matching TRBD1. Germline V CDR1 and CDR2: GTSNPN, SVGIG (reference sequence). V was pared by 4 bases and J by 1 base, with 4 bases of the junction left unmatched. CDR3 size: 14 residues. In nucleotides, the CDR3 is TGTGCCTGGAACACAGGGGGCTCCCAAGAGACCCAGTACTTC. Protein sequence: CAWNTGGSQETQYF.

V gene TRBV11-3 combines with J gene TRBJ2-1; 8 bases map to TRBD2. With V trimmed by 5 bases and J by 0 bases, 6 bases remained unmatched. The CDR3 totals 16 residues. Germline CDR1 is SGHNT and CDR2 is YENEEA. The CDR3 sequence: CASSPTSGSSYNEQFF. DNA for the CDR3: TGTGCCAGCAGCCCCACTAGCGGAAGCTCCTACAATGAGCAGTTCTTC.

The rearrangement joins TRBV28 to TRBJ1-5, with D hard to call. This CDR3 region has 15 residues. The germline V and J ends were trimmed by 5 bases and 5 bases, with 16 bases remaining between them. Germline V gives CDR1 MDHEN, CDR2 SYDVKM. CDR3 sequence: CASSPTHNGDQPQHF. As DNA, the CDR3 is TGTGCCAGCAGTCCGACACATAACGGGGATCAGCCCCAGCATTTT.

J is TRBJ1-1 and V is TRBV6-5; D is perhaps TRBD1 (5 bases). Germline V lookup: CDR1 MNHEY, CDR2 SVGAGI. CDR3 length: 13 residues. V lost 6 bases, J lost 6 bases, and 14 bases lay in between. The CDR3 sequence is CASSRTGHSEAFF. The CDR3 DNA follows: TGTGCCAGCAGCCGCACAGGTCATTCTGAAGCTTTCTTT.

The chain combines TRBV6-5 with TRBJ2-1; 7 bases map to TRBD1. The V and J ends lost 7 bases and 6 bases, in that order; junction bases with no gene match: 6. The germline V gene encodes CDR1 MNHEY and CDR2 SVGAGI. The CDR3 is made up of 13 amino acids. The CDR3 bases are TGTGCCAGCATCCGGACAGGCACCAATGAGCAGTTCTTC. Its translation is CASIRTGTNEQFF.

The chain has TRBV15 and TRBJ2-7, with 10 bases aligning to TRBD1. The CDR3 runs 14 residues. V was pared by 4 bases and J by 6 bases, with 6 bases of the junction left unmatched. Germline V gene sequence: CDR1 LNHNV, CDR2 YYDKDF (reference sequence). As DNA, the CDR3 is TGTGCCACCAGCACCCGACAGGGGGCAATCGAGCAGTACTTC. It specifies CATSTRQGAIEQYF.